The rows below give T cell receptor beta chains drawn from one sample of a study of T cells after yellow fever vaccination. TCRdb itself ran the 5' RACE reads through MiXCR, one entry per CDR3 protein. The table includes fewer than 350,000 distinct CDR3 sequences, approximately 4% detected once. The sequencing here drew on PBMCs, taken 15 days after the yellow fever booster vaccination. All receptors come from a man aged 18 to 35 who received the YFV17D yellow fever vaccine. Each CDR3 is given with its conserved first and last residue. A D gene is named only where the DNA matches it firmly. Only some rows state a clone size, as once, few, many or a class for expanded clones.

v_call	clone_size	j_call	d_call	cdr3_nt	cdr3_aa
TRBV29-1	many	TRBJ2-3	TRBD2	TGCAGCGTTGCGACTAGCGGCACAGATACGCAGTATTTT	CSVATSGTDTQYF
TRBV18	.	TRBJ2-1	.	TGTGCCAGCTCACCGACGGTGAGCTCCTACAATGAGCAGTTCTTC	CASSPTVSSYNEQFF
TRBV6-5	many	TRBJ1-2	TRBD1	TGTGCCAGCAGTTACTTACAGGGGATGGAAAACTATGGCTACACCTTC	CASSYLQGMENYGYTF
TRBV5-5	.	TRBJ2-3	TRBD1	TGTGCCAGCAGCTTGGGCAACAGGGGGCGCACAGATACGCAGTATTTT	CASSLGNRGRTDTQYF
TRBV5-1	many	TRBJ2-1	.	TGCGCCAGCAGCTCCAGCGGTTACAATGAGCAGTTCTTC	CASSSSGYNEQFF
TRBV20-1	few	TRBJ1-1	.	TGCAGTGCGGAGACCAGGGGCGGCACTGAAGCTTTCTTT	CSAETRGGTEAFF
TRBV20-1	many	TRBJ2-5	.	TGCAGTGCTAGTCTCGGACTGACCGGGGTGACCCAGTACTTC	CSASLGLTGVTQYF
TRBV6-5	many	TRBJ1-2	.	TGTGCCAGCAGTTACTTGGACAGTGTCTATGGCTACACCTTC	CASSYLDSVYGYTF
TRBV25-1	many	TRBJ2-2	TRBD1	TGTGCCAGCCAGGGGGCGTACGGGGAGCTGTTTTTT	CASQGAYGELFF
TRBV12-3/TRBV12-4	.	TRBJ1-2	.	TGTGCCAGCAGTTTGAACCTCCTAGGCTACACCTTC	CASSLNLLGYTF
TRBV5-1	few	TRBJ2-7	TRBD1	TGCGCCAGCAGCTTGTCACACACAGGGGTCTCCTACGAGCAGTACTTC	CASSLSHTGVSYEQYF
TRBV24-1	.	TRBJ2-1	TRBD2	TGTGCCACCAGTGATACCGCGGGGGGACGGGGTGAGCAGTTCTTC	CATSDTAGGRGEQFF
TRBV7-2	many	TRBJ2-7	TRBD1	TGTGCCAGCAGCTTCCAGGGGGCCTCCTACGAGCAGTACTTC	CASSFQGASYEQYF
TRBV12-3/TRBV12-4	few	TRBJ2-3	.	TGTGCCAGCAGTTTCCCCACAGATACGCAGTATTTT	CASSFPTDTQYF
TRBV20-1	.	TRBJ1-5	.	TGCAGTGCGACGGACCCAGGGGGCAATCAGCCCCAGCATTTT	CSATDPGGNQPQHF
TRBV12-3/TRBV12-4	many	TRBJ1-1	.	TGTGCCAGCATTTGGGGGGTCATGAACACTGAAGCTTTCTTT	CASIWGVMNTEAFF
TRBV7-2	many	TRBJ1-1	.	TGTGCCAGCAGCCCAAGGGCCACCGGCACTGAAGCTTTCTTT	CASSPRATGTEAFF
TRBV7-2	many	TRBJ1-2	.	TGTGCCAGCAGCTTAGATCCAGGGGCGCGGGGTAACTATGGCTACACCTTC	CASSLDPGARGNYGYTF
TRBV18	many	TRBJ2-2	TRBD1	TGTGCCAGCTCAATCTCGACAGGGTTCGCCGGGGAGCTGTTTTTT	CASSISTGFAGELFF
TRBV7-3	few	TRBJ2-1	TRBD2	TGTGCCAGCAGCCTCGCCAGCGGGGGGAACAATGAGCAGTTCTTC	CASSLASGGNNEQFF
TRBV4-1	.	TRBJ1-2	TRBD1	TGCGCCAGCAGCCCGAAAGGAGATACAGGGGAGTACTATGGCTACACCTTC	CASSPKGDTGEYYGYTF
TRBV29-1	many	TRBJ2-3	.	TGCAGCGCCTCTCGGGATGTCGGAGATACGCAGTATTTT	CSASRDVGDTQYF
TRBV5-1	many	TRBJ2-1	.	TGCGCCAGCACGAGGGGTGGCGGGTCCTACAATGAGCAGTTCTTC	CASTRGGGSYNEQFF
TRBV6-6	many	TRBJ1-2	.	TGTGCCAGCACCATGGGGGGAAACTATGGCTACACCTTC	CASTMGGNYGYTF
TRBV28	.	TRBJ1-4	.	TGTGCCAGCAGTTTAGCTTCGGGGGGACCGGATAATGAAAAACTGTTTTTT	CASSLASGGPDNEKLFF
TRBV18	.	TRBJ2-5	.	TGTGCCAGCTCACCCTCGGACGAGACCCAGTACTTC	CASSPSDETQYF
TRBV7-2	.	TRBJ1-2	.	TGTGCCAGCAGCCCGGACTCGAGCTACTATGGCTACACCTTC	CASSPDSSYYGYTF
TRBV20-1	.	TRBJ2-5	.	TGCAGTGCTAGAGATCTGCCCGGCAGGTTTCAAGAGACCCAGTACTTC	CSARDLPGRFQETQYF
TRBV30	many	TRBJ2-4	.	TGTGCCTGGAGTGTGAGTTACATTCAGTACTTC	CAWSVSYIQYF
TRBV12-3/TRBV12-4	.	TRBJ2-5	.	TGTGCCAGCAGCCACATGGACGGGCAAGAGACCCAGTACTTC	CASSHMDGQETQYF
TRBV7-2	.	TRBJ2-2	.	TGTGCCAGCAGGGGTCGGCCCGGGGAGCTGTTTTTT	CASRGRPGELFF
TRBV12-3/TRBV12-4	many	TRBJ2-7	.	TGTGCCAGCAGTTCCCGGATCACACTCTACGAGCAGTACTTC	CASSSRITLYEQYF
TRBV3-1	.	TRBJ2-5	.	TGTGCCAGCAGCCGCCGGGACACCCAAGAGACCCAGTACTTC	CASSRRDTQETQYF
TRBV11-2	.	TRBJ2-3	TRBD1	TGTGCCAGCAGCTTCCGGGACAGGGGTGTAGATACGCAGTATTTT	CASSFRDRGVDTQYF
TRBV21-1	.	TRBJ2-6	.	TGTGCCAACAACTCTGGGGCCAACGTCCTGACTTTC	CANNSGANVLTF
TRBV12-3/TRBV12-4	.	TRBJ1-3	TRBD1	TGTGCCAGCAGCCGTACCCGACAGGGACGCTTTTCTGGAAACACCATATATTTT	CASSRTRQGRFSGNTIYF
TRBV7-9	many	TRBJ2-2	.	TGTGCCAGCAGCTCCCCGGGCCGCGAGGGGAACACCGGGGAGCTGTTTTTT	CASSSPGREGNTGELFF
TRBV4-3	many	TRBJ2-3	.	TGCGCCAGCAGCCAAGATGGAGACTTTGATACGCAGTATTTT	CASSQDGDFDTQYF
TRBV29-1	many	TRBJ1-1	.	TGCAGCGTGACGAACACTGAAGTTTTCTTT	CSVTNTEVFF
TRBV5-1	many	TRBJ2-3	TRBD2	TGCGCCAGCAGCCCGGGGACTAGTGATACAGATACGCAGTATTTT	CASSPGTSDTDTQYF
TRBV3-1	.	TRBJ1-3	TRBD1	TGTGCCAGCAGCCAGGACAGGTGGGACTCTGGAAACACCATATATTTT	CASSQDRWDSGNTIYF
TRBV9	few	TRBJ2-1	TRBD2	TGTGCCAGCAGCGATCCGGGACTAGCGGGGGGCCAGGACAATGAGCAGTTCTTC	CASSDPGLAGGQDNEQFF
TRBV5-5	.	TRBJ2-3	.	TGTGCCAGCAGCTCGTCGTATCCAGATACGCAGTATTTT	CASSSSYPDTQYF
TRBV6-2/TRBV6-3	.	TRBJ1-5	TRBD1	TGTGCCAGCAGCTCGGACAGGTGGTATCAGCCCCAGCATTTT	CASSSDRWYQPQHF
TRBV20-1	.	TRBJ2-7	TRBD2	TGCAGTGCTAGAGATCTAGGGACTAGCGGAATGCCCTCCTACGAGCAGTACTTC	CSARDLGTSGMPSYEQYF
TRBV6-5	.	TRBJ2-1	.	TGTGCCAGCAGTTACTCGATAAGCTCCTACAATGAGCAGTTCTTC	CASSYSISSYNEQFF
TRBV4-1	many	TRBJ2-5	.	TGCGCCAGCAGCCCCGAAATACAGCAGCTAACGTCGACCCAGTACTTC	CASSPEIQQLTSTQYF
TRBV5-4	.	TRBJ2-6	.	TGTGCCAGCAGCTCCCCGTCAGGGGTGACTGGGGCCAACGTCCTGACTTTC	CASSSPSGVTGANVLTF
TRBV21-1	few	TRBJ2-3	.	TGTGCCAGCAGCCCGAGAGCCAGCGGGGGTTTTAATACGCAGTATTTT	CASSPRASGGFNTQYF
TRBV7-8	many	TRBJ2-3	.	TGTGCCAGCAGCTCCCCCATCGGGGGGCTTTTCGGAACAGATACGCAGTATTTT	CASSSPIGGLFGTDTQYF
TRBV20-1	many	TRBJ2-1	.	TGCAGTGCTAGAGATGTGGCGGATGAGCAGTTCTTC	CSARDVADEQFF
TRBV5-1	many	TRBJ2-2	.	TGCGCCAGCAGCTCCACTTTGACCGGGGAGCTGTTTTTT	CASSSTLTGELFF
TRBV7-9	.	TRBJ2-7	TRBD1	TGTGCCAGCAGCTTAATTCCCACAGGGGGGAACGAGCAGTACTTC	CASSLIPTGGNEQYF
TRBV7-2	many	TRBJ1-4	TRBD1	TGTGCCAGCAGCTTAGTGTTTATAGGGACAGGGGATGAAAAACTGTTTTTT	CASSLVFIGTGDEKLFF
TRBV7-2	few	TRBJ1-5	TRBD1	TGTGCCAGCAGCCAATCGGGGACAGGGGGTCGTGGACAGCCCCAGCATTTT	CASSQSGTGGRGQPQHF
TRBV28	few	TRBJ2-7	TRBD1	TGTGCCAGCAGTTTAAGCGGGGCCGGGACAGGGGTAGAGCAGTACTTC	CASSLSGAGTGVEQYF
TRBV29-1	.	TRBJ1-2	.	TGCAGCGTTGTAACCAATCATGGCTACACCTTC	CSVVTNHGYTF
TRBV9	many	TRBJ2-7	.	TGTGCCAGCAGCGTAGCTCCGTTCATCCGCTCCCGCGAGCAGTACTTC	CASSVAPFIRSREQYF